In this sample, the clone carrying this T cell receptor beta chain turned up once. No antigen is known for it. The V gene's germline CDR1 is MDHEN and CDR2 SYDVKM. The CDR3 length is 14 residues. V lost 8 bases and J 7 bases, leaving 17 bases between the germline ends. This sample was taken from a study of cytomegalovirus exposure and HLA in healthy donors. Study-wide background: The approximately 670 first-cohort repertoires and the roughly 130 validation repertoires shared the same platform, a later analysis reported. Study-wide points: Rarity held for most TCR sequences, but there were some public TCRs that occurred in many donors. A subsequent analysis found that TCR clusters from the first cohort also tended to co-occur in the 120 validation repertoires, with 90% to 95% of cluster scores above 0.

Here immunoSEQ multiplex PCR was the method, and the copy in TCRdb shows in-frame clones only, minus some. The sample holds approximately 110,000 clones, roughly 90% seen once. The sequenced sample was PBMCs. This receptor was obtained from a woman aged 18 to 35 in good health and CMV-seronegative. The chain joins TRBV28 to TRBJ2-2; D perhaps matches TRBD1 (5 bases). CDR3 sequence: CASGIRQKIGELFF. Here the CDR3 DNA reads TGTGCCAGCGGGATAAGACAGAAGATCGGGGAGCTGTTTTTT.